A single sample gave rise to the 10 T cell receptor beta chains below, sequenced in a study of blood T cell repertoires in COVID-19. The method was immunoSEQ multiplex PCR; TCRdb's version includes in-frame clones alone and lacks a portion of them. The sample holds 200,000 or so clones, approximately 80% seen once. Sequencing input: peripheral blood. The source of these receptors is a man in his fifties or sixties with COVID-19, enrolled during active disease.

This chain joins TRBV10-3 and TRBJ1-2; 8 nucleotides agree with TRBD1. Germline assignment: CDR1 ENHRY and CDR2 SYGVKD. CDR3 length: 15 amino acids. With 5 bases clipped from V and 2 bases from J, the junction kept 7 bases outside the gene matches. DNA of the CDR3: TGTGCCATCAGTCCATGGACAGGGACGAACTATGGCTACACCTTC. Protein sequence: CAISPWTGTNYGYTF.

V is TRBV4-1 and J is TRBJ2-7; 8 bases are shared with TRBD1. Trimming cost V 0 bases and J 6 bases; bases outside gene matches: 10. Per the germline V gene, CDR1 is MGHRA and CDR2 is YSYEKL. The CDR3 runs to 16 residues. The CDR3 region is CASSQEGGQVGREQYF. The CDR3 DNA is TGCGCCAGCAGCCAAGAAGGGGGACAGGTGGGGCGCGAGCAGTACTTC.

This chain links TRBV6-9 with TRBJ1-6; unclear D gene. Per germline, CDR1 MNHGY and CDR2 SVAAGI. This CDR3 comprises 14 residues. V gave up 4 bases and J gave up 7 bases, with 11 bases separating them. The CDR3 DNA follows: TGTGCCAGCAGTTCGATTGAGGTGAATTCACCCCTCCACTTT. Encoded protein: CASSSIEVNSPLHF.

This clone was observed a handful of times. The chain is built from TRBV9 and TRBJ1-1; maybe TRBD1 (6 bases). Trimming removed 0 bases from V and 0 bases from J, with 12 bases in between. This CDR3 region has 16 residues. Germline-derived CDR1 and CDR2 are SGDLS and YYNGEE. The CDR3 coding sequence is TGTGCCAGCAGCGTAGGGACAGAGGGAATGAACACTGAAGCTTTCTTT. Encoded protein: CASSVGTEGMNTEAFF.

The rearrangement links TRBV28 to TRBJ2-7; 10 bases are shared with TRBD1. Germline V gives CDR1 MDHEN, CDR2 SYDVKM. CDR3 length: 17 amino acids. With V trimmed by 3 bases and J by 10 bases, 18 bases remained unmatched. In nucleotides, the CDR3 is TGTGCCAGCAGTTTGGTCGACGGGACAGGGGTTCTAGGAAACCAGTACTTC. It codes for CASSLVDGTGVLGNQYF.

CDR3: CASSVEGSEPYNEQFF. In DNA form, the CDR3 reads TGTGCCAGCAGCGTAGAGGGTAGCGAGCCCTACAATGAGCAGTTCTTC. The chain couples TRBV9 to TRBJ2-1, with a weak D call TRBD2 (5 bases). The ends were cut back, 0 bases at V and 2 bases at J, with 12 bases in the middle. CDR1 and CDR2 from the germline V gene are SGDLS and YYNGEE. The CDR3 sequence is 16 residues long.

Regarding this clone: This sample includes further DNA sequences coding for the same CDR3. As DNA, the CDR3 is TGTGCCAGCAGCCCCCAGGGGAACTATGGCTACACCTTC. Amino acids: CASSPQGNYGYTF. The chain links TRBV7-6 to TRBJ1-2; D might be TRBD1 (6 bases). The CDR3 is 13 amino acids. CDR1 and CDR2 (germline): SGHVS, FNYEAQ. The V gene lost 5 bases and the J gene lost 2 bases, with 9 bases spanning the gap.

The chain joins TRBV27 to TRBJ1-5, with 10 positions matching TRBD1. The ends lost 6 bases at V and 2 bases at J; junction bases unmatched: 4. Germline CDR1 and CDR2: MNHEY and SMNVEV (reference sequence). The CDR3 extends over 15 amino acids. CDR3 sequence: CASRRQGAGNQPQHF. CDR3 nucleotides: TGTGCCAGCAGACGACAGGGGGCGGGCAATCAGCCCCAGCATTTT.

Here the CDR3 reads CASSFRTGWETEAFF. The CDR3 coding sequence is TGTGCCAGCAGCTTTAGGACAGGGTGGGAAACTGAAGCTTTCTTT. The V and J genes are TRBV5-4 and TRBJ1-1, with 8 bases aligning to TRBD1. CDR3 length equals 15 residues. V gave up 2 bases and J gave up 5 bases; unmatched junction bases: 8. The germline gives CDR1 SGHNT, CDR2 YYREEE (reference sequence).

This CDR3 reads CASSLVKASGSNEQFF. In nucleotides, the CDR3 is TGTGCCAGCAGCTTAGTGAAGGCGTCAGGGTCGAATGAGCAGTTCTTC. The chain couples TRBV7-9 to TRBJ2-1; tentatively, D is TRBD1 (5 bases). V gave up 1 base and J gave up 7 bases, with 17 bases separating them. Per the germline V gene, CDR1 is SEHNR and CDR2 is FQNEAQ (reference sequence). The CDR3 is made up of 16 amino acids.